This T cell receptor beta chain was sequenced in a study of CD4 and CD8 cells across lung adenocarcinoma regions. TCRdb re-called the PCR reads with MiXCR, one entry per CDR3 protein. The data hold some 18,000 distinct CDR3 sequences, with around 46% observed a single time. Localized lung adenocarcinoma, a non-small cell lung cancer, affected the donors. Germline CDR1 is MNHNS and CDR2 is SASEGT. Between the trimmed V and J ends, which lost 5 bases and 1 base, there was a span of 14 bases. CDR3 length: 15 amino acids. The receptor was derived from a male donor with lung adenocarcinoma. The CD4 and CD8 labels of this study may be unreliable. This chain joins TRBV6-1 and TRBJ1-1; D may be TRBD1 (6 bases). Sequencing was carried out using CD8+ T cells from the margin of a lung tumor. CDR3 DNA: TGTGCCAGCAGTCCCGAGGGGGGGCAGAACACTGAAGCTTTCTTT. Its protein is CASSPEGGQNTEAFF.